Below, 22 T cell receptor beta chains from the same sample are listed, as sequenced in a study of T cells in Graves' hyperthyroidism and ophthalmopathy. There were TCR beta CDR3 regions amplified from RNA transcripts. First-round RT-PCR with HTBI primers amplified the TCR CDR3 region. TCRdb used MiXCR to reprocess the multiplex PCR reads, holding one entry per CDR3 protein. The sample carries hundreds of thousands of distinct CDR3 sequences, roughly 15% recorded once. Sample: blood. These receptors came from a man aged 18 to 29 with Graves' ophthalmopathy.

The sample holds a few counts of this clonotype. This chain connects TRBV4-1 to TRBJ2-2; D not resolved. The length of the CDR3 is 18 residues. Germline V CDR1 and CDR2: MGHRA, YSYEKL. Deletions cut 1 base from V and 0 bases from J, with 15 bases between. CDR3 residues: CASSQVKIQPANTGELFF. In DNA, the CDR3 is TGCGCCAGCAGCCAAGTGAAGATACAACCCGCGAACACCGGGGAGCTGTTTTTT.

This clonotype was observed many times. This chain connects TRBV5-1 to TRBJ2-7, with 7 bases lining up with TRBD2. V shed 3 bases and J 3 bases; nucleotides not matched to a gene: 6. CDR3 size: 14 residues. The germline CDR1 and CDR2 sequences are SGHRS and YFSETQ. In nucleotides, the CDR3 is TGCGCCAGCAGCTACCGGGACTACAGCTACGAGCAGTACTTC. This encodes CASSYRDYSYEQYF.

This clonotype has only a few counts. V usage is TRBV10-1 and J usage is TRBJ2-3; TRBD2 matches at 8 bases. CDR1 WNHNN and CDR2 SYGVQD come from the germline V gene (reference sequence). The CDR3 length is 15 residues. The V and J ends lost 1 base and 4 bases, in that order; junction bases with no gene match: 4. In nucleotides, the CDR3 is TGCGCCAGCAGTGAGTGGGAGCGGGGGTCAGATACGCAGTATTTT. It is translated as CASSEWERGSDTQYF.

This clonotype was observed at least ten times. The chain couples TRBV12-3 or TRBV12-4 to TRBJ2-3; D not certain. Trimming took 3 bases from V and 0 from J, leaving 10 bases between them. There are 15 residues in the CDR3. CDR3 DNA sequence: TGTGCCAGCAGTTTTGCAACCCGAAGCACAGATACGCAGTATTTT. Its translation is CASSFATRSTDTQYF.

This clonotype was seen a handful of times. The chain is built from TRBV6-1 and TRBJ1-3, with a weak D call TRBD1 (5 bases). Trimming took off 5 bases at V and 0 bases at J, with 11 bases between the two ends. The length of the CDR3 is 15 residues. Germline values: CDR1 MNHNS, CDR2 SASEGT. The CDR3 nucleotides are TGTGCCAGCAGTTGGGACTGGAACTCTGGAAACACCATATATTTT. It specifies CASSWDWNSGNTIYF.

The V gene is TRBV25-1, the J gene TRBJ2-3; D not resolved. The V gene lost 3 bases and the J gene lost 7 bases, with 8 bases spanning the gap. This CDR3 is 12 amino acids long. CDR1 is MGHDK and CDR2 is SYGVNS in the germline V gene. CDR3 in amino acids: CASSDTEYTQYF. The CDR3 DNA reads TGTGCCAGCAGTGATACGGAGTATACGCAGTATTTT.

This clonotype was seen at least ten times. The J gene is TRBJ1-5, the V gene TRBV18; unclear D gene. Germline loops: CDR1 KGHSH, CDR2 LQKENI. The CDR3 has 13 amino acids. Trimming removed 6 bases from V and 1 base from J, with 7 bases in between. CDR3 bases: TGTGCCAGCTCTTCGGACAGCAATCAGCCCCAGCATTTT. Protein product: CASSSDSNQPQHF.

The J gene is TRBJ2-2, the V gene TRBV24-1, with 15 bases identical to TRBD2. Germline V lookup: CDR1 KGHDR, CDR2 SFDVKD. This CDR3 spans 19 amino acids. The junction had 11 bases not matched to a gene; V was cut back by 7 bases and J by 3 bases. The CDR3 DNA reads TGTGCCACCAGGGACAGCCTGGGACTAGCGGGAGGTTACACCGGGGAGCTGTTTTTT. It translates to CATRDSLGLAGGYTGELFF.

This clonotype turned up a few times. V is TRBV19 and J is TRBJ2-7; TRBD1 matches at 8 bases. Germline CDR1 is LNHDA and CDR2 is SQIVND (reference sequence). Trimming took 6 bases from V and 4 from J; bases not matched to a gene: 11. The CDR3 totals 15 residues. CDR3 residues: CASRPRTGMGYEQYF. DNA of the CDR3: TGTGCCAGTAGACCTAGGACAGGGATGGGTTACGAGCAGTACTTC. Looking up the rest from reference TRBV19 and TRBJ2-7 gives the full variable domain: DGGITQSPKYLFRKEGQNVTLSCEQNLNHDAMYWYRQDPGQGLRLIYYSQIVNDFQKGDIAEGYSVSREKKESFPLTVTSAQKNPTAFYLCASRPRTGMGYEQYFGPGTRLTVT.

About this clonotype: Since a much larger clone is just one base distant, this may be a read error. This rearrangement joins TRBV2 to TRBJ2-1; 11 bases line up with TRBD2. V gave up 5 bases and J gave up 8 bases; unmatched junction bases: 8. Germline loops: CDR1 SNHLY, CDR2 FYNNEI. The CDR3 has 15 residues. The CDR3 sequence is CASSRETSGADEQFF. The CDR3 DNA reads TGTGCCAGCAGTAGGGAGACTAGCGGGGCCGATGAGCAGTTCTTC. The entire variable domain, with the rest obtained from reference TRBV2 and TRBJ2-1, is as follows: EPEVTQTPSHQVTQMGQEVILRCVPISNHLYFYWYRQILGQKVEFLVSFYNNEISEKSEIFDDQFSVERPDGSNFTLKIRSTKLEDSAMYFCASSRETSGADEQFFGPGTRLTVL.

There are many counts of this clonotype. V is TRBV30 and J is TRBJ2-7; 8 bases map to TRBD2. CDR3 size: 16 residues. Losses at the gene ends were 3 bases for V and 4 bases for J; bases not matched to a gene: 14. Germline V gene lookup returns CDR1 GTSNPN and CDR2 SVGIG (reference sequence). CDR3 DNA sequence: TGTGCCTGGAGGGAACTCGGAGTAGCGGGGTTGTACGAGCAGTACTTC. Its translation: CAWRELGVAGLYEQYF.

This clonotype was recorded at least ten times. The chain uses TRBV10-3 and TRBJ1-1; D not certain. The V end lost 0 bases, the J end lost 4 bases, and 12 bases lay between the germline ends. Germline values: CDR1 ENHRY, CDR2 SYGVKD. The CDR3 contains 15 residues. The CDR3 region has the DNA TGTGCCATCAGTGAGTCCTTGGGGAGCGGCACTGAAGCTTTCTTT. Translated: CAISESLGSGTEAFF.

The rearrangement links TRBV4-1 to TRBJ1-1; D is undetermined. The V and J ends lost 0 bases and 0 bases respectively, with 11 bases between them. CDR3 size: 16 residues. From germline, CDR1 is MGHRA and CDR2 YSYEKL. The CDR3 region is CASSQEYRLMNTEAFF. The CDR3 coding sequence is TGCGCCAGCAGCCAAGAATATCGTTTAATGAACACTGAAGCTTTCTTT.

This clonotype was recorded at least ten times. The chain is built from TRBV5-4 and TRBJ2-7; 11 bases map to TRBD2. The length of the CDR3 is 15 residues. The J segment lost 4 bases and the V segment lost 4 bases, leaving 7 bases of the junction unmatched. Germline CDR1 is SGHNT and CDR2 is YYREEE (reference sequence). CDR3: CASSVMTSGAYEQYF. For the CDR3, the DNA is TGTGCCAGCAGCGTCATGACTAGCGGGGCGTACGAGCAGTACTTC.

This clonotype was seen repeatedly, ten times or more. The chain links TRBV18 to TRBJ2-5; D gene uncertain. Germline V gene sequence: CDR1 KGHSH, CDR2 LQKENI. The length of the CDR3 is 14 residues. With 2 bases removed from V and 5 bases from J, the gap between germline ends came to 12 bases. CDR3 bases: TGTGCCAGCTCACCAATTAGGGCCGGTGAGACCCAGTACTTC. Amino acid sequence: CASSPIRAGETQYF.

The CDR3 nucleotides are TGTGCCAGCAGTTCCACTTATGAAAAACTGTTTTTT. Its protein is CASSSTYEKLFF. The V call is TRBV6-9, the J call TRBJ1-4; the D is unclear. This CDR3 comprises 12 residues. CDR1 is MNHGY, CDR2 SVAAGI, per germline. Between the trimmed V and J ends, which lost 4 bases and 6 bases, there was a span of 6 bases.

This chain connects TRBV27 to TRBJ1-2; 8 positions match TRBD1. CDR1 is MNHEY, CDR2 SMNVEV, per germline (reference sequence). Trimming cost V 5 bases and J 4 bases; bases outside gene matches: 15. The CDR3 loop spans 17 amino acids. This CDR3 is CASSLLSPGTGFYGYTF. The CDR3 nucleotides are TGTGCCAGCAGTCTCCTATCCCCCGGGACAGGATTCTATGGCTACACCTTC.

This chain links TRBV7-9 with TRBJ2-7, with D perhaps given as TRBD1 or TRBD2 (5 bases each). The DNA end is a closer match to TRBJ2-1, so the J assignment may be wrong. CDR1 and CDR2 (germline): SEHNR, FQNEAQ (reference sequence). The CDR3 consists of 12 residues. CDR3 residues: CATGDGTYEQFF. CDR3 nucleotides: TGTGCCACCGGTGACGGGACCTACGAGCAGTTCTTC.

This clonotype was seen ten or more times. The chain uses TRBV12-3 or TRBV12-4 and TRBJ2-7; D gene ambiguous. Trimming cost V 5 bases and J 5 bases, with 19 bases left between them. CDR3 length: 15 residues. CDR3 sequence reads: CASSPRTFRAHEQYF. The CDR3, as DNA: TGTGCCAGCAGTCCCCGGACGTTTAGGGCCCACGAGCAGTACTTC.

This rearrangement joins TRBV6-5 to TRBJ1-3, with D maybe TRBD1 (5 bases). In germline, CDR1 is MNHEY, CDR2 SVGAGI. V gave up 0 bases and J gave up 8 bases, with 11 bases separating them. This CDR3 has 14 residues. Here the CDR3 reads CASSYSTVGHTIYF. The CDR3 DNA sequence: TGTGCCAGCAGTTACTCGACGGTGGGACACACCATATATTTT.

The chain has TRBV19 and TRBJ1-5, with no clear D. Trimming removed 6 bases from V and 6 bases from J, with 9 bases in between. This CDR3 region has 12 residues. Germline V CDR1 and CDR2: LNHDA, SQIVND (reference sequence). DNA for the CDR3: TGTGCCAGTAGAAAGATAGGTCAGCCCCAGCATTTT. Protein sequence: CASRKIGQPQHF.

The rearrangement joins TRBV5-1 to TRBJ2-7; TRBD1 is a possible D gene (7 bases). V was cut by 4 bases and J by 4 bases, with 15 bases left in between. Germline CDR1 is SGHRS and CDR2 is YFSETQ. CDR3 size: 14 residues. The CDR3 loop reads CASSTTGEVYEQYF. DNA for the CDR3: TGCGCCAGCAGCACAACAGGGGAGGTATACGAGCAGTACTTC.